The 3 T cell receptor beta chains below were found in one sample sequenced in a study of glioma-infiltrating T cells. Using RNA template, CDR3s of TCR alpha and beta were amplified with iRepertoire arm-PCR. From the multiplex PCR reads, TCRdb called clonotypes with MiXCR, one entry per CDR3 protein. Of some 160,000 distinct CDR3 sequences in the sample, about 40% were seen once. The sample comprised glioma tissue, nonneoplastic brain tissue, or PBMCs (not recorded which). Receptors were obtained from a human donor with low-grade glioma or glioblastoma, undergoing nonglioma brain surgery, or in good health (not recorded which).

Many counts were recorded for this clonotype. CDR3 sequence reads: CASGRAGGPYEQYF. DNA of the CDR3: TGTGCCAGCGGGAGGGCGGGAGGACCCTACGAGCAGTACTTC. The rearrangement links TRBV27 to TRBJ2-7; 8 positions match TRBD2. Trimming took 8 bases from V and 2 from J; bases not matched to a gene: 8. CDR1 is MNHEY and CDR2 is SMNVEV in the germline V gene (reference sequence). This CDR3 is 14 amino acids long.

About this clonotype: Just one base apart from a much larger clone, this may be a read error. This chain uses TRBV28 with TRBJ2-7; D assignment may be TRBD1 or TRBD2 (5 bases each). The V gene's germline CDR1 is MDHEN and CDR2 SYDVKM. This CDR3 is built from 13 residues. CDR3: CASILLGDYEQYF. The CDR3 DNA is TGTGCCAGCATTTTATTGGGGGACTACGAGCAGTACTTC.

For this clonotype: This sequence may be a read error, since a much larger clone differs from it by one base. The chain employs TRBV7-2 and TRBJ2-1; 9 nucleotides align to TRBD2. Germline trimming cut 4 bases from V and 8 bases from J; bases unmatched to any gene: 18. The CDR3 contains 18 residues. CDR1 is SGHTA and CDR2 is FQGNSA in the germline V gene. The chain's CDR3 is CASSSFTCGTSNRHEQFF. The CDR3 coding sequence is TGTGCCAGCAGCTCCTTTACCTGCGGGACTAGCAATAGGCATGAGCAGTTCTTC.